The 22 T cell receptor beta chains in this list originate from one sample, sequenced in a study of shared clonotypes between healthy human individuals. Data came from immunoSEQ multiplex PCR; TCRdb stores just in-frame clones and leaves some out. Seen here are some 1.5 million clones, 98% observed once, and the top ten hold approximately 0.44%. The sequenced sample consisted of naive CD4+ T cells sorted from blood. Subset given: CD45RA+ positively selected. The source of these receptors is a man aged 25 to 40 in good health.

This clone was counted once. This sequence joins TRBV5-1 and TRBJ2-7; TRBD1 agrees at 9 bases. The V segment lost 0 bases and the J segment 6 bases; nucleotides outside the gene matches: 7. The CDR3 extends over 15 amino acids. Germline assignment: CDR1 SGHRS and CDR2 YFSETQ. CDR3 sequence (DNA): TGCGCCAGCAGCTTGGGTGGGACAGGGCTCGGCGAGCAGTACTTC. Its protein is CASSLGGTGLGEQYF.

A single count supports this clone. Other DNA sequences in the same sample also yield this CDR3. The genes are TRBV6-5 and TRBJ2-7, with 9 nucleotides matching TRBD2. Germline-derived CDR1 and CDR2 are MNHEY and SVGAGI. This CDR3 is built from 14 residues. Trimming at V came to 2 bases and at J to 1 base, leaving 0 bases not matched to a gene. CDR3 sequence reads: CASSYLAGSYEQYF. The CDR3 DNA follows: TGTGCCAGCAGTTACCTAGCGGGGTCCTACGAGCAGTACTTC.

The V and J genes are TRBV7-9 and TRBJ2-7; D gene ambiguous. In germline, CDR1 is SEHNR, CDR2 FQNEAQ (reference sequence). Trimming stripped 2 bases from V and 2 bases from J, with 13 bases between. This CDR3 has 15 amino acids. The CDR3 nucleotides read TGTGCCAGCAGCTTACCGTCACCTTATACCTACGAGCAGTACTTC. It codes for CASSLPSPYTYEQYF.

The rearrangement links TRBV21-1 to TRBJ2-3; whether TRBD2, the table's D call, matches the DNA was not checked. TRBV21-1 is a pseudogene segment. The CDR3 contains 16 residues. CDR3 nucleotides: TGTGCCAGCAGCAATCCGGGACTAGCGGGTTCAGATACGCAGTATTTT. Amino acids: CASSNPGLAGSDTQYF.

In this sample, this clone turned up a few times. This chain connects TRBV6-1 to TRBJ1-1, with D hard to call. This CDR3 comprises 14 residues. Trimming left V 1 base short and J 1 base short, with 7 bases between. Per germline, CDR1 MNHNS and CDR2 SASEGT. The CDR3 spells CASSEGGGNTEAFF. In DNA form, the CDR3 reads TGTGCCAGCAGTGAAGGGGGAGGGAACACTGAAGCTTTCTTT.

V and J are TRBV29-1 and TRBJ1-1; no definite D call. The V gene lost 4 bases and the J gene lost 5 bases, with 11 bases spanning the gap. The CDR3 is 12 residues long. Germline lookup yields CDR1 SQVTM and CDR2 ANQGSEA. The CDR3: CSVGSLETEAFF. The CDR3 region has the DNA TGCAGCGTTGGGTCATTGGAGACTGAAGCTTTCTTT. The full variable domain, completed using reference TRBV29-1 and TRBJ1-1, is SAVISQKPSRDICQRGTSLTIQCQVDSQVTMMFWYRQQPGQSLTLIATANQGSEATYESGFVIDKFPISRPNLTFSTLTVSNMSPEDSSIYLCSVGSLETEAFFGQGTRLTVV.

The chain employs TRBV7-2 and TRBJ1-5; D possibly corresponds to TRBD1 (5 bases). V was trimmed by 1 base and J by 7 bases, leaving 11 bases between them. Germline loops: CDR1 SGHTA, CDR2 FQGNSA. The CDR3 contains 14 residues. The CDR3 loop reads CASSLVQGGQPQHF. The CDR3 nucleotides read TGTGCCAGCAGCTTAGTGCAGGGCGGGCAGCCCCAGCATTTT.

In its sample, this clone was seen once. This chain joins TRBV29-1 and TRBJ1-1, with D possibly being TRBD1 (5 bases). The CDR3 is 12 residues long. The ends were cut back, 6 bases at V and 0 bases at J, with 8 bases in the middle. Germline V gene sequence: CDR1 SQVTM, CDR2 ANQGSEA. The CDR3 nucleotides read TGCAGCGTCCAGACAGTGAACACTGAAGCTTTCTTT. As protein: CSVQTVNTEAFF. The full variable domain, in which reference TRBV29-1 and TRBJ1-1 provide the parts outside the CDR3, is SAVISQKPSRDICQRGTSLTIQCQVDSQVTMMFWYRQQPGQSLTLIATANQGSEATYESGFVIDKFPISRPNLTFSTLTVSNMSPEDSSIYLCSVQTVNTEAFFGQGTRLTVV.

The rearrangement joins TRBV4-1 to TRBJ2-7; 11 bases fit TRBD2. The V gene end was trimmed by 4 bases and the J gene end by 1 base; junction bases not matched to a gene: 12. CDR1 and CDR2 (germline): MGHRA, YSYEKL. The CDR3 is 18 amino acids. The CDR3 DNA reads TGCGCCAGCAGCCTGACTAGCGGGACCACACTCCGGTCCTACGAGCAGTACTTC. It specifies CASSLTSGTTLRSYEQYF.

For the CDR3, the DNA is TGTGCCAGCAGCGTTTCTCACCAATGGGGTGAGCAGTTCTTC. Translated, it gives CASSVSHQWGEQFF. This sequence joins TRBV9 and TRBJ2-1; D not certain. The V gene lost 2 bases and the J gene lost 9 bases, with 15 bases spanning the gap. The CDR3 totals 14 residues. From germline, CDR1 is SGDLS and CDR2 YYNGEE.

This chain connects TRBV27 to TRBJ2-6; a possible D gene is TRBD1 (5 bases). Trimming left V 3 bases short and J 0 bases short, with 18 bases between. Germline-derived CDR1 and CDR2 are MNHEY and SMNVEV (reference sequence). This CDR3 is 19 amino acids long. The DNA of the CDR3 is TGTGCCAGCAGTTTGTCGCGTGTCAGGGAACACTCTGGGGCCAACGTCCTGACTTTC. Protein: CASSLSRVREHSGANVLTF.

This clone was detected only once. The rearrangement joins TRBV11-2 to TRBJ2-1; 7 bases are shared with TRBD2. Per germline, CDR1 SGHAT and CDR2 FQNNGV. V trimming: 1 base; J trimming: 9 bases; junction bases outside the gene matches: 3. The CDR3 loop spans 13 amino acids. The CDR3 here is CASSLGRESEQFF. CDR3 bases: TGTGCCAGCAGCTTAGGGCGGGAGAGTGAGCAGTTCTTC. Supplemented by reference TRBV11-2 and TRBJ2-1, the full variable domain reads EAGVAQSPRYKIIEKRQSVAFWCNPISGHATLYWYQQILGQGPKLLIQFQNNGVVDDSQLPKDRFSAERLKGVDSTLKIQPAKLEDSAVYLCASSLGRESEQFFGPGTRLTVL.

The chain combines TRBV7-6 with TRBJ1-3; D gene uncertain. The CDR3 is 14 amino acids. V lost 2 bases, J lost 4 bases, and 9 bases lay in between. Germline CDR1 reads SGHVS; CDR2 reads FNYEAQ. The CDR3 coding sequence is TGTGCCAGCAGCTTACCGTTCGAGGGAAACACCATATATTTT. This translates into CASSLPFEGNTIYF.

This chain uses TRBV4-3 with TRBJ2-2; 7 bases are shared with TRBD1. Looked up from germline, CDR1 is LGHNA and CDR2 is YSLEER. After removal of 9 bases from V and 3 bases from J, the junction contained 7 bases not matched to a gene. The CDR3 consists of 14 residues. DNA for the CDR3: TGCGCCAGTCGAGACAGGGTAGACACCGGGGAGCTGTTTTTT. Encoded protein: CASRDRVDTGELFF.

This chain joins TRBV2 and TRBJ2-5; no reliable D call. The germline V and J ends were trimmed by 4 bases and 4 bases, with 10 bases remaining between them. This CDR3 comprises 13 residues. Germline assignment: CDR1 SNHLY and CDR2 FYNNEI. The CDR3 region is CASSVLGGETQYF. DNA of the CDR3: TGTGCCAGCAGTGTTCTAGGCGGAGAGACCCAGTACTTC.

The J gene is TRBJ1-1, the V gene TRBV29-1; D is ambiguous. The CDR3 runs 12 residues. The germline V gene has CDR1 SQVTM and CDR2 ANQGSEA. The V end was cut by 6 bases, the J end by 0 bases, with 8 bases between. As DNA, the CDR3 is TGCAGCGTGAGGACGGTGAACACTGAAGCTTTCTTT. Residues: CSVRTVNTEAFF.

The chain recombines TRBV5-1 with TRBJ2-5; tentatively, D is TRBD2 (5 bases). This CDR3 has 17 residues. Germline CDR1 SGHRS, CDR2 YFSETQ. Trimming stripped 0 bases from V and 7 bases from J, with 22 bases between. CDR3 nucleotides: TGCGCCAGCAGCTTGGACCCTGGAGGTAGGGCTGAAGGGACCCAGTACTTC. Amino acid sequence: CASSLDPGGRAEGTQYF.

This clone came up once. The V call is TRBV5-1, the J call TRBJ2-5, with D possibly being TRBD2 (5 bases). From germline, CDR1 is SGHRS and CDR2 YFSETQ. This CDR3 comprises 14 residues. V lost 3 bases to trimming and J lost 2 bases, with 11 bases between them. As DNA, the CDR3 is TGCGCCAGCAGCTCCGTTAGCGAGCAAGAGACCCAGTACTTC. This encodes CASSSVSEQETQYF.

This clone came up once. The CDR3 here is CASSITGTGGETQYF. The CDR3 region has the DNA TGTGCCAGTAGTATAACAGGGACCGGCGGGGAGACCCAGTACTTC. The chain uses TRBV19 and TRBJ2-5, with D perhaps TRBD1 (6 bases). This CDR3 has 15 amino acids. In germline, CDR1 is LNHDA, CDR2 SQIVND (reference sequence). Trimming took off 2 bases at V and 5 bases at J, with 15 bases between the two ends.

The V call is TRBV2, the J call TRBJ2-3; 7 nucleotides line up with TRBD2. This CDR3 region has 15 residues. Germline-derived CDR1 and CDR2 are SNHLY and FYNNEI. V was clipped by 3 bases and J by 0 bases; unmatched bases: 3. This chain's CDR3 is CASSEREISTDTQYF. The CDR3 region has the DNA TGTGCCAGCAGTGAGCGGGAGATTAGCACAGATACGCAGTATTTT.

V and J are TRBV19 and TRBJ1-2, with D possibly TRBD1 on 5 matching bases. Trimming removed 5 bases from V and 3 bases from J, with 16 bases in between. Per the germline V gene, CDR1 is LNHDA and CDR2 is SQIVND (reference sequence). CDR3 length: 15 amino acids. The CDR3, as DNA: TGTGCCAGTAGTCCGACAGCCCGGGGGGACTATGGCTACACCTTC. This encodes CASSPTARGDYGYTF.

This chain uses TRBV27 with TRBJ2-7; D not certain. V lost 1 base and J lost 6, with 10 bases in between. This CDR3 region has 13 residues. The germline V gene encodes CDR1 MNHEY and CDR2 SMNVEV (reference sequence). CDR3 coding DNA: TGTGCCAGCAGTTTATACCCCATCGCCGAGCAGTACTTC. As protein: CASSLYPIAEQYF.